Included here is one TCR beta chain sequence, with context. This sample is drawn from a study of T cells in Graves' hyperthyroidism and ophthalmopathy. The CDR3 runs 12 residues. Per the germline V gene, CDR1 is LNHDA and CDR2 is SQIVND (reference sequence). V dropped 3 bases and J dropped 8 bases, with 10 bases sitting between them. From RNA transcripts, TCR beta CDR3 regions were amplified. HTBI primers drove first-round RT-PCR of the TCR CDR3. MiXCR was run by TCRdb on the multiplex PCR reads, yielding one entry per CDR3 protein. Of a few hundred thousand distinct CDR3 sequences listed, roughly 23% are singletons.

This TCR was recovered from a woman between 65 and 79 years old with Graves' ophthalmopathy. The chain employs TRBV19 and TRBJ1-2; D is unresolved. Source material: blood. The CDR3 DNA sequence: TGTGCCAGTAGTATTCAAGGTGGCGGCTACACCTTC. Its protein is CASSIQGGGYTF.